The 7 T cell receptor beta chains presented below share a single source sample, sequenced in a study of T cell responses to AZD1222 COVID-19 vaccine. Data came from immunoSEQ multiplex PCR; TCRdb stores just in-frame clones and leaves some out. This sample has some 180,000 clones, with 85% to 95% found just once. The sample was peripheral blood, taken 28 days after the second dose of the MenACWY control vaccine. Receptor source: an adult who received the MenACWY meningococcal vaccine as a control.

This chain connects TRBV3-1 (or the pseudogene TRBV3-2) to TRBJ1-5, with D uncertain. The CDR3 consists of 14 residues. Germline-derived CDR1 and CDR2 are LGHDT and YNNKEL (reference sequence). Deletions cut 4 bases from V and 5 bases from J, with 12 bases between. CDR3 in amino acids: CASSRTLVDQPQHF. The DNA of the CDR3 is TGTGCCAGCAGCCGGACGTTGGTGGATCAGCCCCAGCATTTT.

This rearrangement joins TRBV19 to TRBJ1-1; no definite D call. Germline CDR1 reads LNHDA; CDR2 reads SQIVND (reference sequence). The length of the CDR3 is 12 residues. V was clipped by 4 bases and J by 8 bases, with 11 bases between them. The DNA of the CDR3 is TGTGCCAGTAGTACCTTCATAACAGAAGCTTTCTTT. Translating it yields CASSTFITEAFF.

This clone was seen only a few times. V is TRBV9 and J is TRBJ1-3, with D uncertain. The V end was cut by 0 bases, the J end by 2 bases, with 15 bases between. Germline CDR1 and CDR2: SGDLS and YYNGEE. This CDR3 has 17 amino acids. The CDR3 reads CASSVAWRTDPGNTIYF. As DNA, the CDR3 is TGTGCCAGCAGCGTAGCATGGCGCACGGATCCTGGAAACACCATATATTTT.

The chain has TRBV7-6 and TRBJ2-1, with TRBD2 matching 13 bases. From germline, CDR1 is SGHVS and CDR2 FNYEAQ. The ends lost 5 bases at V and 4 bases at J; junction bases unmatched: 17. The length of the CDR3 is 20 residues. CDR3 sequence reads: CASSLPGRTSGSEGYNEQFF. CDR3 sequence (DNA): TGTGCCAGCAGCCTCCCAGGGCGGACTAGCGGGAGCGAGGGTTACAATGAGCAGTTCTTC.

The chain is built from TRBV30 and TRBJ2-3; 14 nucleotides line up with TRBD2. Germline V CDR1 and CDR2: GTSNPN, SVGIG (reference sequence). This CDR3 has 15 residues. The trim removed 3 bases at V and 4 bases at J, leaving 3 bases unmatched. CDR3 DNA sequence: TGTGCCTGGAGCGGGACTAGCGGGAGAGCAGATACGCAGTATTTT. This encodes CAWSGTSGRADTQYF.

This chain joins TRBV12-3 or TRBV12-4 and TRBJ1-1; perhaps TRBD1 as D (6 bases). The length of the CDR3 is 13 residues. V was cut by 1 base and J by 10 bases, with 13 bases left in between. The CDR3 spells CASSLGQGFGAFF. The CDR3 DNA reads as TGTGCCAGCAGTTTAGGGCAGGGGTTTGGAGCTTTCTTT.

CDR3 nucleotides: TGTGCCAGTAGTAAAACGAGGGACTCTGGAAACACCATATATTTT. Protein product: CASSKTRDSGNTIYF. The chain links TRBV19 to TRBJ1-3; D unclear. The ends were cut back, 4 bases at V and 0 bases at J, with 10 bases in the middle. The germline V gene encodes CDR1 LNHDA and CDR2 SQIVND (reference sequence). CDR3 length equals 15 residues. The full variable domain, with the rest looked up from reference TRBV19 and TRBJ1-3, is DGGITQSPKYLFRKEGQNVTLSCEQNLNHDAMYWYRQDPGQGLRLIYYSQIVNDFQKGDIAEGYSVSREKKESFPLTVTSAQKNPTAFYLCASSKTRDSGNTIYFGEGSWLTVV.